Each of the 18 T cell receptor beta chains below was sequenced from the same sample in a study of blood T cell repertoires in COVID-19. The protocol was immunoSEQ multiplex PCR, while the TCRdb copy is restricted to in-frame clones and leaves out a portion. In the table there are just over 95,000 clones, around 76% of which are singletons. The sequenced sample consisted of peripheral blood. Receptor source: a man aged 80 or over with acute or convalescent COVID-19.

CDR3 coding DNA: TGTGCCAGCAGTTACTCGATTACAGTGGAAAAACTGTTTTTT. It is translated as CASSYSITVEKLFF. V usage is TRBV6-5 and J usage is TRBJ1-4; D remains ambiguous. The germline V gene has CDR1 MNHEY and CDR2 SVGAGI. Trimming cost V 0 bases and J 8 bases, with 10 bases left between them. This CDR3 contains 14 residues.

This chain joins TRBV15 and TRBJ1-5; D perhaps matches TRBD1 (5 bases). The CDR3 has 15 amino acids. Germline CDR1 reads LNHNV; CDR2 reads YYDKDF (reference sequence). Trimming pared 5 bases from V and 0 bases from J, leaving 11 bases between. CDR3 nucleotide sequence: TGTGCCACCAGCCCAGGACAACTTAGCAATCAGCCCCAGCATTTT. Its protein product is CATSPGQLSNQPQHF.

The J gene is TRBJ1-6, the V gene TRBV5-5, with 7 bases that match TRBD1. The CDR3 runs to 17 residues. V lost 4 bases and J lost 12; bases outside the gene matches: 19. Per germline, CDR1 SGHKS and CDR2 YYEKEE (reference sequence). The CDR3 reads CASSPTGQSLPGIPLHF. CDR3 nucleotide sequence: TGTGCCAGCAGCCCAACGGGACAGTCCCTGCCCGGTATACCCCTCCACTTT.

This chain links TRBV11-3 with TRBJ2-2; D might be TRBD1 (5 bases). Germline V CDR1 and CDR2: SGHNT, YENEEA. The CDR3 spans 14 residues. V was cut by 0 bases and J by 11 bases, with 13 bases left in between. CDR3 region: CASSLDHSREELFF. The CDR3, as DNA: TGTGCCAGCAGCTTAGATCATAGCAGGGAAGAGCTGTTTTTT.

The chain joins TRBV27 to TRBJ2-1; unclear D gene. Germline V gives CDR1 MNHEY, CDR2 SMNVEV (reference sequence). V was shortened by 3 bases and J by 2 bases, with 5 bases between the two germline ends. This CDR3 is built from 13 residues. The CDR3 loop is CASSFRTYNEQFF. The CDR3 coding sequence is TGTGCCAGCAGTTTCAGGACCTACAATGAGCAGTTCTTC.

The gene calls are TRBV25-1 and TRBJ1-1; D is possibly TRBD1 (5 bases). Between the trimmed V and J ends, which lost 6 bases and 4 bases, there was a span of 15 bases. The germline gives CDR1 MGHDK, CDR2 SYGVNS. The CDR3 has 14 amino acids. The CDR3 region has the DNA TGTGCCAGCAGCCCACCGCTGGGGGGCACTGAAGCTTTCTTT. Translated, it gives CASSPPLGGTEAFF.

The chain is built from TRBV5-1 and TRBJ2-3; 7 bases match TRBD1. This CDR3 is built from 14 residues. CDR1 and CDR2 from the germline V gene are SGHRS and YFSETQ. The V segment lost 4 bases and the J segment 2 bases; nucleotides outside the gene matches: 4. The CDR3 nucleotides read TGCGCCAGCAGCATAGGACAGGTCACAGATACGCAGTATTTT. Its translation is CASSIGQVTDTQYF.

The CDR3 sequence is CASSPSTTDYYGYTF. The CDR3 DNA sequence: TGCGCCAGCAGCCCTTCAACGACGGACTATTATGGCTACACCTTC. V is TRBV4-1 and J is TRBJ1-2; D is unresolved. CDR1 is MGHRA, CDR2 YSYEKL, per germline. V was shortened by 4 bases and J by 5 bases, with 17 bases between the two germline ends. The CDR3 totals 15 residues.

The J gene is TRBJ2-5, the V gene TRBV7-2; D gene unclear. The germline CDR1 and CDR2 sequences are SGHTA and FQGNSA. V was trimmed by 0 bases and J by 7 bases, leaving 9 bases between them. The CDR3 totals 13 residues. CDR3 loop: CASSLASPGTQYF. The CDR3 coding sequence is TGTGCCAGCAGCTTAGCCAGTCCGGGGACCCAGTACTTC.

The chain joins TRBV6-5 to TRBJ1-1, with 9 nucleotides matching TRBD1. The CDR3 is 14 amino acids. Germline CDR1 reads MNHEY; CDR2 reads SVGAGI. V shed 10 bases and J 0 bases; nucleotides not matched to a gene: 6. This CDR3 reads CATGQGRLNTEAFF. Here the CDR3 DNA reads TGTGCCACGGGACAGGGCCGTTTGAACACTGAAGCTTTCTTT.

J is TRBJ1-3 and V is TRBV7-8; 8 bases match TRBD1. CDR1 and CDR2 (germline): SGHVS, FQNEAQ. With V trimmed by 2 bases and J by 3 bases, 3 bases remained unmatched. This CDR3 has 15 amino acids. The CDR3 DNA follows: TGTGCCAGCAGCTTAAGACAGGGGAATGGAAACACCATATATTTT. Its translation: CASSLRQGNGNTIYF.

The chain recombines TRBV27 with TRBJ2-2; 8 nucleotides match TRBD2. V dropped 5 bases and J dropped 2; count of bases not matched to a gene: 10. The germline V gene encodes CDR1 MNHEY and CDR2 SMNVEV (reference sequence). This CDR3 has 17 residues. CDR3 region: CASSRDREGHNTGELFF. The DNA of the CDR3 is TGTGCCAGCAGTAGGGATCGGGAGGGCCATAACACCGGGGAGCTGTTTTTT.

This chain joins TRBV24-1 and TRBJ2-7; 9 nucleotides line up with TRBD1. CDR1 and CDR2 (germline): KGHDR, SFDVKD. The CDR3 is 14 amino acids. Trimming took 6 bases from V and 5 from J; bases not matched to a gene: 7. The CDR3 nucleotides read TGTGCCACCAGTTCCCGGGACAGGGCGGACGAGCAGTACTTC. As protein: CATSSRDRADEQYF.

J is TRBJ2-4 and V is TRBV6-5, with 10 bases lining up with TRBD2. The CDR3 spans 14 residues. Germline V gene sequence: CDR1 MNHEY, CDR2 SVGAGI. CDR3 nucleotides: TGTTCCATCATGGGACTAGCGAACAAAAACATTCAGTACTTC. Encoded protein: CSIMGLANKNIQYF.

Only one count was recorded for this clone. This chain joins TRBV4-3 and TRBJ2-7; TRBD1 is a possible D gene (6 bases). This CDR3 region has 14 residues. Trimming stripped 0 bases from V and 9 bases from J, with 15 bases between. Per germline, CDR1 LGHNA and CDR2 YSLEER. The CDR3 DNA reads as TGCGCCAGCAGCCAAGACTTACAGGGAGCAGCGCAGTACTTC. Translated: CASSQDLQGAAQYF.

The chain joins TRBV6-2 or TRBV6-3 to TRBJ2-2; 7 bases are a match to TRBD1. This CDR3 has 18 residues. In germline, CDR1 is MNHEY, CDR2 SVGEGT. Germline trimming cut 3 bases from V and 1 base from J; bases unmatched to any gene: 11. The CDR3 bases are TGTGCCAGCAGTTATTTATCTCCCGGGACAGAGAACACCGGGGAGCTGTTTTTT. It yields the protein CASSYLSPGTENTGELFF.

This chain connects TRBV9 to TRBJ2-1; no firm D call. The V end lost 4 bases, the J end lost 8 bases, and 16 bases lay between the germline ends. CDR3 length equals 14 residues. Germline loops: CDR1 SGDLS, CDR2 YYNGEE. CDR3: CASSTQSTPHEQFF. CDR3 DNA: TGTGCCAGCAGCACACAATCGACTCCCCATGAGCAGTTCTTC.

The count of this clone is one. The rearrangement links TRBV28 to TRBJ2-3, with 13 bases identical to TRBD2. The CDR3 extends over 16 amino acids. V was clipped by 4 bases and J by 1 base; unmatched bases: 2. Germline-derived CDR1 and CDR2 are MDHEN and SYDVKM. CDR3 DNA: TGTGCCAGCAGTTCCGGACTAGCGGGGGGCACAGATACGCAGTATTTT. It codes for CASSSGLAGGTDTQYF.